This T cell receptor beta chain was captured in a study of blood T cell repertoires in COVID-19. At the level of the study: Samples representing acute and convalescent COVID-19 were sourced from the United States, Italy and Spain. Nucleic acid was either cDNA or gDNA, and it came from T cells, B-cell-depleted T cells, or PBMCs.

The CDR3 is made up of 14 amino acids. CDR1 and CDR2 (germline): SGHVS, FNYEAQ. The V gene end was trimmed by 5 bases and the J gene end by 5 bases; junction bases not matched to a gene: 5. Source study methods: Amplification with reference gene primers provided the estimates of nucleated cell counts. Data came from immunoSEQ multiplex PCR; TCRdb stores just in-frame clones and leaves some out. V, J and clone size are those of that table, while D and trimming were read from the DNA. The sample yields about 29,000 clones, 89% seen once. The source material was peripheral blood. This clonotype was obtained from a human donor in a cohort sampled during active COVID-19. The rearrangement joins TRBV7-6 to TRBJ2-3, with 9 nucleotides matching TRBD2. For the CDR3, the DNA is TGTGCCAGCAGCCCGGGACTAGCTAAAGATACGCAGTATTTT. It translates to CASSPGLAKDTQYF. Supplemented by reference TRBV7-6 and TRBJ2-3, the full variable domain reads GAGVSQSPRYKVTKRGQDVALRCDPISGHVSLYWYRQALGQGPEFLTYFNYEAQQDKSGLPNDRFSAERPEGSISTLTIQRTEQRDSAMYRCASSPGLAKDTQYFGPGTRLTVL.